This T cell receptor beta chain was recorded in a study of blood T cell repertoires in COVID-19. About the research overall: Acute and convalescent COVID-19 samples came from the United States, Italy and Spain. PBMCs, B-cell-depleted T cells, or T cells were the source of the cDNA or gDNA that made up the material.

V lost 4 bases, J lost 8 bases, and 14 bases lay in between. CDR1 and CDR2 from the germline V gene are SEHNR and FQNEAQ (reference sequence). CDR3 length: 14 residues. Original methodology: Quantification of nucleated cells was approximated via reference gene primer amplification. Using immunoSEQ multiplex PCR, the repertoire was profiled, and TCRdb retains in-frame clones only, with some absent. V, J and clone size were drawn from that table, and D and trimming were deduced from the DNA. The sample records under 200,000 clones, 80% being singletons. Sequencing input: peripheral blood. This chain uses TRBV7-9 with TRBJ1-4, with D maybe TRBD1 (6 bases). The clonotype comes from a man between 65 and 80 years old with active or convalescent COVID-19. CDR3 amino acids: CASSSGTWGEKLFF. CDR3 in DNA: TGTGCCAGCAGCTCCGGGACATGGGGCGAAAAACTGTTTTTT.